This T cell receptor (beta chain) was captured by sequencing in a study of T cell repertoires in cytomegalovirus infection. Study-level background: Public TCR beta signature analysis indicated the presence of both CMV infection and matching HLA type. Study-level results: CMV-specific TCR beta clonotypes restricted by HLA-C were the ones dominating the ex vivo response. People with CMV and the relevant HLA were identified by cumulative public TCR beta family frequency.

TCRdb redid the calling of the reads with MiXCR, one entry per CDR3 protein. The table has around 740,000 distinct CDR3 sequences, 35% seen once. The V and J ends lost 3 bases and 1 base respectively, with 10 bases between them. In germline, CDR1 is KGHSH, CDR2 LQKENI. This CDR3 has 15 residues. Comments on this clonotype: No antigen is known for it.

The specimen sequenced was PBMCs. The origin of this receptor is a human donor in good health (CMV status not recorded). Some clones in this sample may be carry-over from other donors' samples. The chain has TRBV18 and TRBJ1-5; TRBD1 is a possible D gene (5 bases). The CDR3 DNA follows: TGTGCCAGCTCACCCCTCGAGGGGAGCAATCAGCCCCAGCATTTT. Its translation: CASSPLEGSNQPQHF.